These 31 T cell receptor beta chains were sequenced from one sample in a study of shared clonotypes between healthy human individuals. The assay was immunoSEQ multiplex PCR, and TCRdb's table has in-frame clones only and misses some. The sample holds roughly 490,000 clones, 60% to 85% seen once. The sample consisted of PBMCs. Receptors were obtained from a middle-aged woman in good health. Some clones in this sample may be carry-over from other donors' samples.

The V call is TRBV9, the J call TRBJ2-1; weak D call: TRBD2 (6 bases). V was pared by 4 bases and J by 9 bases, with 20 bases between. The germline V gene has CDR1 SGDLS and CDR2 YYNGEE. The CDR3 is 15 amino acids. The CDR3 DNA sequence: TGTGCCAGCAGCCCTTGGGGAGGCTGGGGCGGTGAGCAGTTCTTC. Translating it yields CASSPWGGWGGEQFF.

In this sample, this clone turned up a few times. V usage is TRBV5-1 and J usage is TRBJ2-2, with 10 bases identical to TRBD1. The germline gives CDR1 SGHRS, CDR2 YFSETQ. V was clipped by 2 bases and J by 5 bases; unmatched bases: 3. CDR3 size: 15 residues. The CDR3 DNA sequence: TGCGCCAGCAGCTTTTGGACAGGGGGAACCGGGGAGCTGTTTTTT. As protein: CASSFWTGGTGELFF.

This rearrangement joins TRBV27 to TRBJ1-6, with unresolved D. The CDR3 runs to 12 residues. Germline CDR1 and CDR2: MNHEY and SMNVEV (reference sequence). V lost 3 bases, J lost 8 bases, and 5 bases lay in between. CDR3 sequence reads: CASSFRHSPLHF. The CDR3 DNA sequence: TGTGCCAGCAGTTTCCGCCATTCACCCCTCCACTTT.

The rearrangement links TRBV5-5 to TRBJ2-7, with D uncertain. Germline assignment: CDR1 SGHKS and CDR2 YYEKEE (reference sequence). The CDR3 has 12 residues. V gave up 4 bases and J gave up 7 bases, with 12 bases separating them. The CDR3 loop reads CASSARQGEQYF. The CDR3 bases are TGTGCCAGCAGCGCCCGACAAGGTGAGCAGTACTTC.

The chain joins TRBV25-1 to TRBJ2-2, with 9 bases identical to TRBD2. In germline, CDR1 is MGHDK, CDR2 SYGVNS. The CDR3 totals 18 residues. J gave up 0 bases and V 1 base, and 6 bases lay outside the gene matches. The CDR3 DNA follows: TGTGCCAGCAGTGAATTTTGGACTAGCGCTTCGAACACCGGGGAGCTGTTTTTT. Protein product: CASSEFWTSASNTGELFF.

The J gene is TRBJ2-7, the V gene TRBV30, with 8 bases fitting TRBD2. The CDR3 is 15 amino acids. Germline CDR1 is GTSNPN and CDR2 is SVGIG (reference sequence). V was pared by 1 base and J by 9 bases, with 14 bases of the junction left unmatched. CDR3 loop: CAWSAGGGPQNPQYF. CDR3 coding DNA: TGTGCCTGGAGTGCGGGAGGGGGACCCCAGAACCCGCAGTACTTC.

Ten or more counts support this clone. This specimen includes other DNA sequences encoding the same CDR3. In nucleotides, the CDR3 is TGTGCCAGCAGTTTAGGGCGCCTTAGCAATCAGCCCCAGCATTTT. As protein: CASSLGRLSNQPQHF. The chain has TRBV28 and TRBJ1-5; D remains ambiguous. The V gene's germline CDR1 is MDHEN and CDR2 SYDVKM. The V and J ends lost 2 bases and 0 bases respectively, with 8 bases between them. The CDR3 length is 15 residues.

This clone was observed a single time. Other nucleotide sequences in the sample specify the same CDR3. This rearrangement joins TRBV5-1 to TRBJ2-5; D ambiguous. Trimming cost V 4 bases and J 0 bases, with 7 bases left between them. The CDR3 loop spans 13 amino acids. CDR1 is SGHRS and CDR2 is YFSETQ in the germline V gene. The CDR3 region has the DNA TGCGCCAGCAGCCTAGGATACCAAGAGACCCAGTACTTC. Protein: CASSLGYQETQYF.

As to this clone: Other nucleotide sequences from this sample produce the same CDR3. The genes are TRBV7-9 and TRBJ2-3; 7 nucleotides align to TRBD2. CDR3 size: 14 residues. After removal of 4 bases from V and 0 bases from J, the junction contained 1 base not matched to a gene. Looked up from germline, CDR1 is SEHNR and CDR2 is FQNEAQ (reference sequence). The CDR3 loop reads CASSSSGSTDTQYF. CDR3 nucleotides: TGTGCCAGCAGCTCTAGCGGTAGCACAGATACGCAGTATTTT.

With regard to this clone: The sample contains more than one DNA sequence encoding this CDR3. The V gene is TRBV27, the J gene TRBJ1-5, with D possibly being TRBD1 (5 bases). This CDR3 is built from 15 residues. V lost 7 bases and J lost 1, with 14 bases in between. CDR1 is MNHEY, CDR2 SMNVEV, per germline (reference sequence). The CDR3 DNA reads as TGTGCCAGCAAGGGACGGCTTATGAGCAATCAGCCCCAGCATTTT. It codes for CASKGRLMSNQPQHF.

The CDR3 DNA is TGTGCCAGCAGTTACGGGACAGGGGTCGAGCAGTACTTC. Amino acid sequence: CASSYGTGVEQYF. The V and J genes are TRBV6-6 and TRBJ2-7; TRBD1 matches 10 bases. Germline trimming cut 2 bases from V and 6 bases from J; bases unmatched to any gene: 1. The CDR3 loop spans 13 amino acids. Germline CDR1 reads MNHNY; CDR2 reads SVGAGI (reference sequence).

The chain's CDR3 is CATSRQGYYGYTF. As DNA, the CDR3 is TGTGCCACCAGCAGACAGGGGTACTATGGCTACACCTTC. The V call is TRBV15, the J call TRBJ1-2; maybe TRBD1 (6 bases). Germline assignment: CDR1 LNHNV and CDR2 YYDKDF (reference sequence). The V gene lost 2 bases and the J gene lost 3 bases, with 7 bases spanning the gap. The CDR3 spans 13 residues.

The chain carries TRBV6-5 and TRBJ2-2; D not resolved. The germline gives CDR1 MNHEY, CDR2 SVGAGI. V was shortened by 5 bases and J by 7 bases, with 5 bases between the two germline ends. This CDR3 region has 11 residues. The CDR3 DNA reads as TGTGCCAGCAGTCAACGCGGGGAGCTGTTTTTT. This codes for CASSQRGELFF.

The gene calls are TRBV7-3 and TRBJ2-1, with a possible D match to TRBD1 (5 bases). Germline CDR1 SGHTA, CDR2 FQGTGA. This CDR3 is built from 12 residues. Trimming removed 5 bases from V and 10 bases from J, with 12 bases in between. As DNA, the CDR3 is TGTGCCAGCAGCGGACACCAGGGAGAGCAGTTCTTC. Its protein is CASSGHQGEQFF.

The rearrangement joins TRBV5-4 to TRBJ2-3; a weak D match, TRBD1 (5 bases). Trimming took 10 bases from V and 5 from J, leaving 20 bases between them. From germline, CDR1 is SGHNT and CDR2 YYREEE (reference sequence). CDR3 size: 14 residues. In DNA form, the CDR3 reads TGTGCCGTGTTCCTAATAGGGGCCGGAGATACGCAGTATTTT. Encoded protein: CAVFLIGAGDTQYF. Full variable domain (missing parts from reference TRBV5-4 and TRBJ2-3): ETGVTQSPTHLIKTRGQQVTLRCSSQSGHNTVSWYQQALGQGPQFIFQYYREEENGRGNFPPRFSGLQFPNYSSELNVNALELDDSALYLCAVFLIGAGDTQYFGPGTRLTVL.

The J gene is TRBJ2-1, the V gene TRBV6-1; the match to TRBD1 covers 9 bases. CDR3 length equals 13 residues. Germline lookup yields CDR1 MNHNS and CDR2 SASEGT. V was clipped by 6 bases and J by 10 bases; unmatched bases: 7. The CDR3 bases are TGTGCCAGCAGGAACAGGGGGCCCACGGAGCAGTTCTTC. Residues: CASRNRGPTEQFF.

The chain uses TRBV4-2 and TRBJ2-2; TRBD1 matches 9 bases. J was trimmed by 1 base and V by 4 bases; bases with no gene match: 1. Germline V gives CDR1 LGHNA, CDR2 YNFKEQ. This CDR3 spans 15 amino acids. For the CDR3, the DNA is TGTGCCAGCAGCCCGGACAGGGGGAACACCGGGGAGCTGTTTTTT. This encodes CASSPDRGNTGELFF.

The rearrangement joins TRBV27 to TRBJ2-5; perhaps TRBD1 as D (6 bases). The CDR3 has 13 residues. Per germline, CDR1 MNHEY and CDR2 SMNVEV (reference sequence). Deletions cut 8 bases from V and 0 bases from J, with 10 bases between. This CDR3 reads CASRDINQETQYF. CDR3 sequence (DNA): TGTGCCAGCCGGGACATAAACCAAGAGACCCAGTACTTC.

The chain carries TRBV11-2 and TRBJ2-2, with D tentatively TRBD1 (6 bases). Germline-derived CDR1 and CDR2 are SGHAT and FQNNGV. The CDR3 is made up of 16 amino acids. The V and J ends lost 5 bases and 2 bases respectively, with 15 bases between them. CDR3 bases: TGTGCCAGCAGCCATCATCTGGGGACAAACACCGGGGAGCTGTTTTTT. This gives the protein CASSHHLGTNTGELFF.

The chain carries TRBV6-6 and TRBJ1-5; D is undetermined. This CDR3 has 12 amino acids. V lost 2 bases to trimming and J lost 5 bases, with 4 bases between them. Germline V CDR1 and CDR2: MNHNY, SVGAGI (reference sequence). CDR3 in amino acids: CASSYEDQPQHF. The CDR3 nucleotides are TGTGCCAGCAGTTACGAAGATCAGCCCCAGCATTTT.

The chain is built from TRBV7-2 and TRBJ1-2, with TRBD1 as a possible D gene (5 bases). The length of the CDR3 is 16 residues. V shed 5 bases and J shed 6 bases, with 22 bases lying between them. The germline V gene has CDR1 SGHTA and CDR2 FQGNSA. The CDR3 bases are TGTGCCAGCAGCCACCCCGGGGACGGCCCCGCAAATGGCTACACCTTC. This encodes CASSHPGDGPANGYTF.

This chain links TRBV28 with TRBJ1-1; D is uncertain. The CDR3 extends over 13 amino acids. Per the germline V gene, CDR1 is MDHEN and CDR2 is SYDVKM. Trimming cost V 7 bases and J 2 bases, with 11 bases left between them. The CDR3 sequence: CASTSAGNTEAFF. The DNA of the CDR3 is TGTGCCAGCACCTCCGCGGGAAACACTGAAGCTTTCTTT.

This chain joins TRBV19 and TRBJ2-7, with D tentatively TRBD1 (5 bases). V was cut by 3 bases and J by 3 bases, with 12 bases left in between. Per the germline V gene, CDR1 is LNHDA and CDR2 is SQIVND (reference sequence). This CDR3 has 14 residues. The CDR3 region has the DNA TGTGCCAGTAGTATGTCGGAACAGGTCTACGAGCAGTACTTC. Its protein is CASSMSEQVYEQYF.

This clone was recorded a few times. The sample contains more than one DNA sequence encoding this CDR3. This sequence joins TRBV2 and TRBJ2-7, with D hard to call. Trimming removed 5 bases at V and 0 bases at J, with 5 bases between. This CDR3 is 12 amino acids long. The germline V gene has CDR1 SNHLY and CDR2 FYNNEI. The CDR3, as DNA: TGTGCCAGCAGTTTCAGCTCCTACGAGCAGTACTTC. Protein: CASSFSSYEQYF.

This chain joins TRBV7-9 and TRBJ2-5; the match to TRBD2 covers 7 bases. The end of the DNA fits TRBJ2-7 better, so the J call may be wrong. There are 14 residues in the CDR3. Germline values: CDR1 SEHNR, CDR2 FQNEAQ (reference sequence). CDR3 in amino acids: CASSPPREGREQYF. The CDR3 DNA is TGTGCCAGCAGCCCGCCGAGGGAGGGGCGCGAGCAGTACTTC.

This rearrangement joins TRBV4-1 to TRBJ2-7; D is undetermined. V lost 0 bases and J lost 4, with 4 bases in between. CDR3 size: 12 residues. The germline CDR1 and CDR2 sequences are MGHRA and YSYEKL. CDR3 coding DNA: TGCGCCAGCAGCCAAGACGGATACGAGCAGTACTTC. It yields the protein CASSQDGYEQYF.

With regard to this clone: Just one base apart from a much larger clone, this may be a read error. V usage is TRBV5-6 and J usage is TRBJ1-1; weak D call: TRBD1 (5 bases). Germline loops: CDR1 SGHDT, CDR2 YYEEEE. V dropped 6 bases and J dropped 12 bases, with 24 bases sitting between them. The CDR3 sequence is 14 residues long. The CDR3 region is CASTRRTPTGATFF. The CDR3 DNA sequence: TGTGCCAGCACGAGGCGGACGCCCACAGGAGCGACTTTCTTT.

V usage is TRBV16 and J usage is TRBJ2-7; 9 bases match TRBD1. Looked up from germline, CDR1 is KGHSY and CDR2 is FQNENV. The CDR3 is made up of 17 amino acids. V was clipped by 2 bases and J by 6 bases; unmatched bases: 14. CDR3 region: CASSQGGSGTGPGEQYF. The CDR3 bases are TGTGCCAGCAGCCAAGGAGGATCCGGGACAGGGCCAGGCGAGCAGTACTTC.

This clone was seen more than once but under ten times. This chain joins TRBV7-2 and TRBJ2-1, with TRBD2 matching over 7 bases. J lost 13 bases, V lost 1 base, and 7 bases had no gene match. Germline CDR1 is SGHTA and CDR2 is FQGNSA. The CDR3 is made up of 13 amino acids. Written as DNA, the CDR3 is TGTGCCAGCAGCTTAGGTTTGCGGGAGCGTCAGTTCTTC. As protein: CASSLGLRERQFF.

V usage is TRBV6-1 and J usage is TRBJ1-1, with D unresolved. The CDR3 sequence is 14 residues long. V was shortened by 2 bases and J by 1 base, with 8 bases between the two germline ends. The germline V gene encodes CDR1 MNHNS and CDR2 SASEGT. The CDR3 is CASSESWKNTEAFF. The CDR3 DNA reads TGTGCCAGCAGTGAATCGTGGAAGAACACTGAAGCTTTCTTT.

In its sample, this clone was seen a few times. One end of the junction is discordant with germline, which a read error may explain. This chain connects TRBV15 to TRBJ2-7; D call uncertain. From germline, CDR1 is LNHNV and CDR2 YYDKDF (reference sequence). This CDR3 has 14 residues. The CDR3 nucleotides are TGTGCCACCAGCCCGGAAGGCGTGGGCTACAAGCAGTACTTC. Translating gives CATSPEGVGYKQYF.